The T cell receptor beta chain under discussion was sequenced for a study of siplizumab effects on memory and regulatory T cells. Overall study results and limits: A minor fraction of alloreactive clones, and no more, mapped to unstimulated subsets.

Sequencing used immunoSEQ multiplex PCR; TCRdb keeps in-frame clones, though not all of them. The sample records approximately 68,000 clones, 91% being singletons. The CDR3 has 15 residues. V lost 0 bases and J lost 5, with 10 bases in between. From germline, CDR1 is LNHNV and CDR2 YYDKDF (reference sequence). Concerning this clone: Its antigen is not known.

The receptor was isolated from a human donor in good health. The chain employs TRBV15 and TRBJ2-2; no definite D call. The sample was CD8+ T cells sorted from blood. The CDR3 sequence is CATSRDLVRTGELFF. As DNA, the CDR3 is TGTGCCACCAGCAGAGATCTAGTACGGACCGGGGAGCTGTTTTTT.